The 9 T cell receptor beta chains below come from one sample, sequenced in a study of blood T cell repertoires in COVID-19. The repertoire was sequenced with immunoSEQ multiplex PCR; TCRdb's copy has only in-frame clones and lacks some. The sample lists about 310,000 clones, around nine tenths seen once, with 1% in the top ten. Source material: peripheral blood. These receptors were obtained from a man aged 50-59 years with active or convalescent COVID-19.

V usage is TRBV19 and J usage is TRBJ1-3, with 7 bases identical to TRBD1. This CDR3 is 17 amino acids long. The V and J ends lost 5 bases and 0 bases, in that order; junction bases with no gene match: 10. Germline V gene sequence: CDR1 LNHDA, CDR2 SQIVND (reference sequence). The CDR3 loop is CASSARGQDLSGNTIYF. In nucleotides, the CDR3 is TGTGCCAGTAGTGCCCGCGGACAGGACCTCTCTGGAAACACCATATATTTT.

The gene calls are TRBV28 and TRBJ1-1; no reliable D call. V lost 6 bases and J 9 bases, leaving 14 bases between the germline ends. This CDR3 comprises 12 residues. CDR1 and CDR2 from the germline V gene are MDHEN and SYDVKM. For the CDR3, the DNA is TGTGCCAGCAGCGTAAGACTTGAGAAAGCTTTCTTT. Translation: CASSVRLEKAFF.

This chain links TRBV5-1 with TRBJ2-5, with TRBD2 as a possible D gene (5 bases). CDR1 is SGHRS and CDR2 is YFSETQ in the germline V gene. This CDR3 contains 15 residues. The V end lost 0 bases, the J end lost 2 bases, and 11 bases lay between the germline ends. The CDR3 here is CASSLVPGGQETQYF. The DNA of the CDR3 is TGCGCCAGCAGCTTGGTCCCAGGCGGGCAAGAGACCCAGTACTTC.

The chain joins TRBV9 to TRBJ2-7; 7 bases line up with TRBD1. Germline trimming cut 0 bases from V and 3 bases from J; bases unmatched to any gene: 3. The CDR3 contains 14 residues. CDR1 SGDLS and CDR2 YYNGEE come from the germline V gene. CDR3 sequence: CASSVDPGGYEQYF. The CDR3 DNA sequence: TGTGCCAGCAGCGTAGATCCAGGGGGCTACGAGCAGTACTTC. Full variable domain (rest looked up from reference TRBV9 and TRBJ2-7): DSGVTQTPKHLITATGQRVTLRCSPRSGDLSVYWYQQSLDQGLQFLIQYYNGEERAKGNILERFSAQQFPDLHSELNLSSLELGDSALYFCASSVDPGGYEQYFGPGTRLTVT.

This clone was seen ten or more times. The CDR3 nucleotides read TGTGCCAGCAGTTTAGCGGGGGGGCGGGGCTCCTACAATGAGCAGTTCTTC. Encoded protein: CASSLAGGRGSYNEQFF. The chain joins TRBV28 to TRBJ2-1, with TRBD2 matching 9 bases. The germline CDR1 and CDR2 sequences are MDHEN and SYDVKM. The CDR3 sequence is 17 residues long. With V trimmed by 2 bases and J by 0 bases, 5 bases remained unmatched.

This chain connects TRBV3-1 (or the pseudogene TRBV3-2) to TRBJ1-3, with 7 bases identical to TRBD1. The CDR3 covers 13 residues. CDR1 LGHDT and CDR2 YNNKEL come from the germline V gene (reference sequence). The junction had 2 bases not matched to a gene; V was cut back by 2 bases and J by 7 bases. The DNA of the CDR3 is TGTGCCAGCAGCCAAAACAGGGGTAACACCATATATTTT. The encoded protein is CASSQNRGNTIYF.

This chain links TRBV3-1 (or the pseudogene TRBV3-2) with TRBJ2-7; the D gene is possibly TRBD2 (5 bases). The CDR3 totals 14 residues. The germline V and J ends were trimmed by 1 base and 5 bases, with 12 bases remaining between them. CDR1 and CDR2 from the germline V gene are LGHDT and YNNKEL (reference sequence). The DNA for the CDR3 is TGTGCCAGCAGCCAAGTTCCGGGAAAGAACGAGCAGTACTTC. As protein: CASSQVPGKNEQYF.

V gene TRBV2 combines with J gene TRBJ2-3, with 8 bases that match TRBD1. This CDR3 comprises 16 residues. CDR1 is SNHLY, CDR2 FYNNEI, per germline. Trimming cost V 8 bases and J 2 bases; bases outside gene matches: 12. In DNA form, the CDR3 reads TGTGCCAGCCTAGCAGGGTGGACAGGGTACACAGATACGCAGTATTTT. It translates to CASLAGWTGYTDTQYF. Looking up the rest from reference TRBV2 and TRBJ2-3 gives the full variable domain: EPEVTQTPSHQVTQMGQEVILRCVPISNHLYFYWYRQILGQKVEFLVSFYNNEISEKSEIFDDQFSVERPDGSNFTLKIRSTKLEDSAMYFCASLAGWTGYTDTQYFGPGTRLTVL.

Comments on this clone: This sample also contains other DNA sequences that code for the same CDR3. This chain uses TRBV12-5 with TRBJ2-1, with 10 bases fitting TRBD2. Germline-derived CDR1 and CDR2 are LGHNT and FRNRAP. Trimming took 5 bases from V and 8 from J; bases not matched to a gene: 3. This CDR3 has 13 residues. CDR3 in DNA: TGTGCTAGTGGTCGAAGCGGGGGGGATGAGCAGTTCTTC. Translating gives CASGRSGGDEQFF.